This entry lists 32 T cell receptor beta chains sequenced from one sample in a study of PD-L1 blockade in urothelial cancer. Generated by immunoSEQ multiplex PCR, the TCRdb table keeps only in-frame clones and is missing some. Seen here are about 88,000 clones, 85% to 95% observed once, and the top ten hold more than 8%. Sequenced here: PBMCs, sampled around atezolizumab (anti-PD-L1) treatment. Source of these receptors: a man in his sixties with urothelial cancer.

This chain connects TRBV15 to TRBJ2-2; D perhaps matches TRBD2 (5 bases). The V gene's germline CDR1 is LNHNV and CDR2 YYDKDF (reference sequence). V was shortened by 5 bases and J by 7 bases, with 14 bases between the two germline ends. There are 14 residues in the CDR3. The CDR3, as DNA: TGTGCCACCAGCGAGGGAGCTAGTAGCGGGGAGCTGTTTTTT. Translation: CATSEGASSGELFF.

The rearrangement uses TRBV5-6 and TRBJ2-7; D remains unclear. V was trimmed by 0 bases and J by 2 bases, leaving 9 bases between them. The CDR3 contains 14 residues. Germline V lookup: CDR1 SGHDT, CDR2 YYEEEE. The CDR3, as DNA: TGTGCCAGCAGCTTGGGAAGTGGAGCCTACGAGCAGTACTTC. Translating gives CASSLGSGAYEQYF. Full variable domain (outside the CDR3, taken from reference TRBV5-6 and TRBJ2-7): DAGVTQSPTHLIKTRGQQVTLRCSPKSGHDTVSWYQQALGQGPQFIFQYYEEEERQRGNFPDRFSGHQFPNYSSELNVNALLLGDSALYLCASSLGSGAYEQYFGPGTRLTVT.

The J gene is TRBJ2-7, the V gene TRBV27; 8 bases agree with TRBD2. Germline lookup yields CDR1 MNHEY and CDR2 SMNVEV (reference sequence). The CDR3 is 16 residues long. The V gene end was trimmed by 4 bases and the J gene end by 4 bases; junction bases not matched to a gene: 12. The CDR3 bases are TGTGCCAGCAGTTCCCGACTAACTAGCGGTTGGTACGAGCAGTACTTC. Translating it yields CASSSRLTSGWYEQYF.

The rearrangement uses TRBV11-2 and TRBJ2-3; 8 bases align to TRBD2. V trimming: 8 bases; J trimming: 4 bases; junction bases outside the gene matches: 8. Looked up from germline, CDR1 is SGHAT and CDR2 is FQNNGV. This CDR3 contains 14 residues. The CDR3 is CASLDGRAADTQYF. CDR3 nucleotide sequence: TGTGCCAGCCTCGACGGGAGGGCCGCAGATACGCAGTATTTT.

The chain carries TRBV6-5 and TRBJ2-7; D remains ambiguous. The CDR3 is made up of 13 amino acids. V lost 7 bases, J lost 4 bases, and 14 bases lay in between. Germline loops: CDR1 MNHEY, CDR2 SVGAGI. This CDR3 reads CASKKALVYEQYF. The CDR3 bases are TGTGCCAGCAAGAAGGCCCTAGTGTACGAGCAGTACTTC.

This clone was counted a few times. The chain employs TRBV30 and TRBJ1-3, with D perhaps matching TRBD1 (5 bases). The CDR3 contains 11 residues. Trimming took 5 bases from V and 8 from J, leaving 10 bases between them. Germline V gene data show CDR1 as GTSNPN and CDR2 as SVGIG (reference sequence). CDR3 amino acids: CAWGTGDTIYF. DNA for the CDR3: TGTGCCTGGGGGACGGGAGACACCATATATTTT.

The chain joins TRBV6-5 to TRBJ1-2; 8 bases are shared with TRBD1. With 6 bases clipped from V and 5 bases from J, the junction kept 8 bases outside the gene matches. Germline assignment: CDR1 MNHEY and CDR2 SVGAGI. The length of the CDR3 is 14 residues. CDR3 nucleotides: TGTGCCAGCAGACGCCAGGGGGCTTTATATGGCTACACCTTC. Translating gives CASRRQGALYGYTF.

This sequence joins TRBV27 and TRBJ2-1; 7 nucleotides line up with TRBD2. Germline V CDR1 and CDR2: MNHEY, SMNVEV (reference sequence). The CDR3 loop spans 16 amino acids. Germline trimming cut 6 bases from V and 0 bases from J; bases unmatched to any gene: 8. The CDR3 sequence: CASRESGTGSYNEQFF. For the CDR3, the DNA is TGTGCCAGCAGAGAAAGCGGGACTGGCTCCTACAATGAGCAGTTCTTC.

The chain links TRBV9 to TRBJ2-7; D perhaps matches TRBD1 (6 bases). Trimming removed 4 bases at V and 0 bases at J, with 11 bases between. Per germline, CDR1 SGDLS and CDR2 YYNGEE. The CDR3 is 14 residues long. The CDR3 nucleotides read TGTGCCAGCAGCCTTACAGGGAACTCCTACGAGCAGTACTTC. Translation gives CASSLTGNSYEQYF.

The chain couples TRBV7-2 to TRBJ2-7; 7 nucleotides match TRBD2. V shed 1 base, J shed 0 bases, and the junction held 6 bases outside the gene matches. CDR3 size: 16 residues. Germline CDR1 SGHTA, CDR2 FQGNSA. The CDR3 DNA follows: TGTGCCAGCAGCTTAGATGTGGGGGGGAGCTCCTACGAGCAGTACTTC. Its protein is CASSLDVGGSSYEQYF. Supplemented by reference TRBV7-2 and TRBJ2-7, the full variable domain reads GAGVSQSPSNKVTEKGKDVELRCDPISGHTALYWYRQSLGQGLEFLIYFQGNSAPDKSGLPSDRFSAERTGGSVSTLTIQRTQQEDSAVYLCASSLDVGGSSYEQYFGPGTRLTVT.

The V call is TRBV6-6, the J call TRBJ2-3; 7 nucleotides match TRBD1. Germline CDR1 MNHNY, CDR2 SVGAGI (reference sequence). Losses at the gene ends were 5 bases for V and 2 bases for J; bases not matched to a gene: 7. This CDR3 is 15 amino acids long. The chain's CDR3 is CASSKGQTSTDTQYF. As DNA, the CDR3 is TGTGCCAGCAGTAAGGGACAGACCTCCACAGATACGCAGTATTTT.

The J gene is TRBJ1-4, the V gene TRBV6-1; 7 nucleotides line up with TRBD1. V was pared by 6 bases and J by 5 bases, with 3 bases of the junction left unmatched. CDR1 and CDR2 (germline): MNHNS, SASEGT. The CDR3 consists of 13 residues. In DNA form, the CDR3 reads TGTGCCAGCAGGACAGGGCCAAATGAAAAACTGTTTTTT. This encodes CASRTGPNEKLFF.

The rearrangement joins TRBV7-9 to TRBJ1-1; maybe TRBD1 (6 bases). Germline CDR1 and CDR2: SEHNR and FQNEAQ (reference sequence). V dropped 5 bases and J dropped 3 bases, with 19 bases sitting between them. The CDR3 is made up of 16 amino acids. DNA for the CDR3: TGTGCCAGCAGCCCAACAGGGAGGGGATGGGACACTGAAGCTTTCTTT. Translation gives CASSPTGRGWDTEAFF.

The chain has TRBV7-2 and TRBJ1-5; D gene uncertain. The CDR3 has 15 amino acids. Germline V lookup: CDR1 SGHTA, CDR2 FQGNSA. Trimming removed 4 bases from V and 1 base from J, with 11 bases in between. DNA for the CDR3: TGTGCCAGCAGCTCCCAAGGACTCAGCAATCAGCCCCAGCATTTT. Its protein product is CASSSQGLSNQPQHF.

This chain joins TRBV7-9 and TRBJ1-2; TRBD1 agrees at 7 bases. The CDR3 consists of 14 residues. Trimming at V came to 3 bases and at J to 0 bases, leaving 1 base not matched to a gene. Germline CDR1 reads SEHNR; CDR2 reads FQNEAQ (reference sequence). DNA of the CDR3: TGTGCCAGCAGCTTTCAGGGGGCTAACTATGGCTACACCTTC. Its protein is CASSFQGANYGYTF.

J is TRBJ2-7 and V is TRBV6-5; a weak D match, TRBD2 (6 bases). Trimming took 7 bases from V and 2 from J, leaving 18 bases between them. CDR1 is MNHEY, CDR2 SVGAGI, per germline. The CDR3 has 15 amino acids. CDR3 protein: CASTPLSGQTYEQYF. The CDR3 region has the DNA TGTGCCAGCACCCCTCTAAGCGGGCAGACCTACGAGCAGTACTTC.

V gene TRBV18 combines with J gene TRBJ2-1, with TRBD2 matching over 8 bases. The CDR3 spans 15 residues. Germline CDR1 reads KGHSH; CDR2 reads LQKENI. Trimming cost V 3 bases and J 5 bases; bases outside gene matches: 6. The CDR3 sequence is CASSPSGSLNNEQFF. In nucleotides, the CDR3 is TGTGCCAGCTCACCGAGCGGGAGCTTAAACAATGAGCAGTTCTTC.

This clone was seen a few times. The chain joins TRBV5-1 to TRBJ1-3; D unresolved. This CDR3 is built from 13 residues. Trimming removed 5 bases from V and 0 bases from J, with 6 bases in between. In germline, CDR1 is SGHRS, CDR2 YFSETQ. CDR3 in amino acids: CASREGSGNTIYF. Here the CDR3 DNA reads TGCGCCAGCAGGGAGGGCTCTGGAAACACCATATATTTT.

The rearrangement links TRBV19 to TRBJ1-5; D is perhaps TRBD1 (5 bases). The CDR3 runs to 14 residues. V lost 4 bases and J 4 bases, leaving 11 bases between the germline ends. The V gene's germline CDR1 is LNHDA and CDR2 SQIVND (reference sequence). This CDR3 is CASSTDSLNQPQHF. CDR3 bases: TGTGCCAGTAGTACCGACAGCCTTAATCAGCCCCAGCATTTT.

The rearrangement links TRBV7-2 to TRBJ2-1, with 7 bases that match TRBD2. V lost 7 bases to trimming and J lost 4 bases; unmatched junction nucleotides: 7. Per the germline V gene, CDR1 is SGHTA and CDR2 is FQGNSA. The CDR3 totals 14 residues. The CDR3 DNA follows: TGTGCCAGCACCCTCGGGGGGTTGTACAATGAGCAGTTCTTC. Residues: CASTLGGLYNEQFF.

This chain uses TRBV18 with TRBJ2-2, with D possibly TRBD2 on 5 matching bases. Germline CDR1 KGHSH, CDR2 LQKENI. This CDR3 is built from 16 residues. V was cut by 0 bases and J by 5 bases, with 13 bases left in between. CDR3 residues: CASSPPSGYETGELFF. The CDR3 DNA sequence: TGTGCCAGCTCACCACCGTCGGGGTACGAGACCGGGGAGCTGTTTTTT.

This chain joins TRBV30 and TRBJ1-1; 7 bases match TRBD1. Germline V gives CDR1 GTSNPN, CDR2 SVGIG (reference sequence). The J segment lost 1 base and the V segment lost 3 bases, leaving 8 bases of the junction unmatched. The CDR3 has 15 residues. Here the CDR3 DNA reads TGTGCCTGGAGAGGTCTGGACAGGACGAACACTGAAGCTTTCTTT. It codes for CAWRGLDRTNTEAFF.

The gene calls are TRBV4-1 and TRBJ2-7; weak D call: TRBD2 (6 bases). Germline-derived CDR1 and CDR2 are MGHRA and YSYEKL. V was clipped by 1 base and J by 4 bases, with 11 bases between them. This CDR3 spans 14 amino acids. CDR3 in amino acids: CASSQGTSRYEQYF. Written as DNA, the CDR3 is TGCGCCAGCAGCCAAGGTACTAGCAGATACGAGCAGTACTTC.

The rearrangement links TRBV13 to TRBJ1-2; 11 positions match TRBD1. Germline V gene data show CDR1 as PRHDT and CDR2 as FYEKMQ (reference sequence). The CDR3 is 16 amino acids. The J segment lost 4 bases and the V segment lost 0 bases, leaving 4 bases of the junction unmatched. This CDR3 reads CASSLGGTGGSYGYTF. CDR3 in DNA: TGTGCCAGCAGCTTAGGCGGGACAGGGGGTAGCTATGGCTACACCTTC.

To note about this clone: This sample includes further DNA sequences coding for the same CDR3. The chain is built from TRBV19 and TRBJ2-7; a weak D match, TRBD2 (5 bases). V gave up 1 base and J gave up 0 bases, with 7 bases separating them. CDR3 length: 14 residues. Looked up from germline, CDR1 is LNHDA and CDR2 is SQIVND (reference sequence). The CDR3 DNA is TGTGCCAGTAGTATAGCGGGGAGCTCCTACGAGCAGTACTTC. It is translated as CASSIAGSSYEQYF.

The J gene is TRBJ2-7, the V gene TRBV29-1; 7 bases map to TRBD1. Germline CDR1 is SQVTM and CDR2 is ANQGSEA. Unmatched junction bases numbered 10, after V lost 8 bases and J lost 0 bases. This CDR3 contains 14 residues. The CDR3 is CSIMGDSSSYEQYF. The CDR3 coding sequence is TGCAGCATTATGGGGGACAGTTCCTCCTACGAGCAGTACTTC.

In this sample, this clone turned up a few times. This chain links TRBV30 with TRBJ1-6, with D possibly TRBD1 on 6 matching bases. Trimming left V 0 bases short and J 7 bases short, with 13 bases between. CDR3 length equals 15 residues. Germline loops: CDR1 GTSNPN, CDR2 SVGIG (reference sequence). In DNA form, the CDR3 reads TGTGCCTGGAGTGTGGGAGGGGGAGGAAATTCACCCCTCCACTTT. It specifies CAWSVGGGGNSPLHF.

V usage is TRBV20-1 and J usage is TRBJ2-7; TRBD2 might be the D (6 bases). The CDR3 loop spans 11 amino acids. Germline CDR1 reads DFQATT; CDR2 reads SNEGSKA (reference sequence). The V end was cut by 6 bases, the J end by 5 bases, with 11 bases between. The CDR3 loop reads CSARRADEQYF. CDR3 bases: TGCAGTGCCCGGAGGGCCGACGAGCAGTACTTC.

The chain couples TRBV5-1 to TRBJ2-1; D unclear. Trimming cost V 0 bases and J 3 bases, with 19 bases left between them. CDR1 and CDR2 from the germline V gene are SGHRS and YFSETQ. The CDR3 runs to 18 residues. The DNA of the CDR3 is TGCGCCAGCAGCTTGGCCGAGGCAGCTCATTCTTTCTACAATGAGCAGTTCTTC. Amino acid sequence: CASSLAEAAHSFYNEQFF.

V gene TRBV27 combines with J gene TRBJ2-3, with TRBD2 matching 14 bases. Germline values: CDR1 MNHEY, CDR2 SMNVEV (reference sequence). Germline trimming cut 4 bases from V and 5 bases from J; bases unmatched to any gene: 5. CDR3 size: 16 residues. This CDR3 reads CASSYLTSGRGDTQYF. The CDR3 coding sequence is TGTGCCAGCAGTTATTTGACTAGCGGGAGGGGAGATACGCAGTATTTT.

A few counts support this clone. This chain connects TRBV28 to TRBJ2-7, with 10 positions matching TRBD1. The germline gives CDR1 MDHEN, CDR2 SYDVKM. The ends lost 7 bases at V and 5 bases at J; junction bases unmatched: 14. The CDR3 is 16 residues long. CDR3: CASTNGLTGGYDEQYF. The DNA of the CDR3 is TGTGCCAGCACCAACGGCTTGACAGGGGGCTACGACGAGCAGTACTTC.

J is TRBJ2-3 and V is TRBV7-2, with a possible D match to TRBD1 (5 bases). This CDR3 spans 14 amino acids. The germline V gene has CDR1 SGHTA and CDR2 FQGNSA. V was pared by 5 bases and J by 11 bases, with 20 bases between. The CDR3 DNA follows: TGTGCCAGCAGCCCGCCTGGCCCTAGGGGAAGGCAGTATTTT. This codes for CASSPPGPRGRQYF.